A single sample gave rise to the 28 T cell receptor beta chains below, sequenced in a study of response to subunit inactivated influenza vaccine. TCRdb reprocessed the RT-PCR reads via MiXCR and lists one record per CDR3 protein. The sample gives some 500,000 distinct CDR3 sequences, 15% to 20% of which show up once; less than 4% is in the top ten. The sample consisted of CD4+ T cells sorted from PBMCs, taken around 25 months after vaccination. The receptors were gathered from a man aged 50-75 years who received an inactivated influenza vaccine.

Concerning this clonotype: One junction end disagrees with the germline gene, perhaps due to a read error. The chain has TRBV2 and TRBJ1-6; tentatively, D is TRBD1 (6 bases). Germline lookup yields CDR1 SNHLY and CDR2 FYNNEI. The CDR3 extends over 14 amino acids. In DNA, the CDR3 is TGTGCCAGCCAGGGACACTCTTATATTTCACCCCTCCACTTT. Its protein product is CASQGHSYISPLHF.

This clonotype was seen more than once but under ten times. The chain uses TRBV6-2 or TRBV6-3 and TRBJ2-1; 11 bases match TRBD2. The V segment lost 6 bases and the J segment 4 bases; nucleotides outside the gene matches: 8. CDR1 is MNHEY, CDR2 SVGEGT, per germline. CDR3 length: 16 residues. The chain's CDR3 is CASRSRLAGPYNEQFF. In DNA, the CDR3 is TGTGCCAGCAGATCAAGACTAGCGGGGCCGTACAATGAGCAGTTCTTC.

This rearrangement joins TRBV7-2 to TRBJ1-5; D unclear. Trimming took 0 bases from V and 9 from J, leaving 9 bases between them. The CDR3 contains 13 residues. Germline V gene data show CDR1 as SGHTA and CDR2 as FQGNSA. The CDR3 bases are TGTGCCAGCAGCTTAGCAGGGAATGCGCCCCAGCATTTT. Translation gives CASSLAGNAPQHF.

This clonotype has a handful of counts. The chain has TRBV4-2 and TRBJ2-3; D is uncertain. The germline V gene encodes CDR1 LGHNA and CDR2 YNFKEQ. The CDR3 runs 15 residues. V was cut by 0 bases and J by 0 bases, with 7 bases left in between. In DNA, the CDR3 is TGTGCCAGCAGCCAAGATGGATCTAGCACAGATACGCAGTATTTT. The encoded protein is CASSQDGSSTDTQYF.

This clonotype was counted a few times. This chain uses TRBV20-1 with TRBJ2-1; a weak D match, TRBD2 (5 bases). Germline V gives CDR1 DFQATT, CDR2 SNEGSKA (reference sequence). The CDR3 covers 13 residues. V dropped 4 bases and J dropped 9 bases, with 16 bases sitting between them. CDR3 DNA sequence: TGCAGTGCTACGGAGACGGGGTGGCGTGAGCAGTTCTTC. Translating it yields CSATETGWREQFF.

The V call is TRBV20-1, the J call TRBJ2-7; 8 bases are shared with TRBD1. This CDR3 has 16 residues. V gave up 0 bases and J gave up 0 bases; unmatched junction bases: 7. In germline, CDR1 is DFQATT, CDR2 SNEGSKA (reference sequence). The CDR3 protein is CSAREVQGASSYEQYF. For the CDR3, the DNA is TGCAGTGCTAGAGAAGTCCAGGGGGCGAGCTCCTACGAGCAGTACTTC.

V usage is TRBV10-3 and J usage is TRBJ2-7; maybe TRBD2 (5 bases). V gave up 6 bases and J gave up 6 bases, with 18 bases separating them. The CDR3 spans 14 residues. Germline CDR1 and CDR2: ENHRY and SYGVKD. CDR3 in DNA: TGTGCCATCAGCGCCGGGAACCCGGTTGCCGAGCAGTACTTC. Its translation: CAISAGNPVAEQYF.

The chain couples TRBV28 to TRBJ2-2; perhaps TRBD1 as D (6 bases). The CDR3 has 14 residues. Looked up from germline, CDR1 is MDHEN and CDR2 is SYDVKM. V was trimmed by 5 bases and J by 4 bases, leaving 11 bases between them. The CDR3 sequence is CASSAHRVTGELFF. The CDR3 DNA follows: TGTGCCAGCAGTGCCCACAGGGTCACCGGGGAGCTGTTTTTT.

This clonotype was observed a handful of times. The DNA for the CDR3 is TGCAGTGCTAGCCGGGACGTGGGCTATAATTCACCCCTCCACTTT. Protein: CSASRDVGYNSPLHF. The V and J genes are TRBV20-1 and TRBJ1-6; TRBD1 might be the D (5 bases). Germline V gene lookup returns CDR1 DFQATT and CDR2 SNEGSKA (reference sequence). Trimming took 3 bases from V and 3 from J, leaving 12 bases between them. The CDR3 has 15 amino acids.

Here the CDR3 reads CASSVRRGSYEQYF. The CDR3 DNA reads as TGCGCCAGCAGCGTACGCCGGGGATCCTACGAGCAGTACTTC. The chain is built from TRBV5-1 and TRBJ2-7, with D possibly being TRBD2 (5 bases). CDR1 is SGHRS, CDR2 YFSETQ, per germline. V was trimmed by 4 bases and J by 1 base, leaving 12 bases between them. This CDR3 has 14 amino acids. Variable domain in full (rest from reference TRBV5-1 and TRBJ2-7): KAGVTQTPRYLIKTRGQQVTLSCSPISGHRSVSWYQQTPGQGLQFLFEYFSETQRNKGNFPGRFSGRQFSNSRSEMNVSTLELGDSALYLCASSVRRGSYEQYFGPGTRLTVT.

This chain joins TRBV29-1 and TRBJ1-3; D is uncertain. In germline, CDR1 is SQVTM, CDR2 ANQGSEA. Between the trimmed V and J ends, which lost 5 bases and 1 base, there was a span of 3 bases. The CDR3 totals 11 residues. CDR3 loop: CSVQSGNTIYF. CDR3 DNA: TGCAGCGTTCAATCTGGAAACACCATATATTTT.

In this sample, this clonotype turned up a few times. The J gene is TRBJ2-6, the V gene TRBV11-2, with D perhaps matching TRBD2 (6 bases). Deletions cut 5 bases from V and 0 bases from J, with 17 bases between. There are 18 residues in the CDR3. Looked up from germline, CDR1 is SGHAT and CDR2 is FQNNGV. CDR3 DNA sequence: TGTGCCAGCAGCCCGGGGGTGGGTAAGAGCTCTGGGGCCAACGTCCTGACTTTC. Amino acids: CASSPGVGKSSGANVLTF.

This clonotype was seen more than once but under ten times. The J gene is TRBJ1-6, the V gene TRBV6-1; D not resolved. This CDR3 region has 15 residues. Germline V CDR1 and CDR2: MNHNS, SASEGT. Trimming took 4 bases from V and 7 from J, leaving 14 bases between them. CDR3 sequence reads: CASSAADYSNSPLHF. DNA of the CDR3: TGTGCCAGCAGTGCGGCGGACTATTCCAATTCACCCCTCCACTTT.

This chain links TRBV7-2 with TRBJ2-1; D is possibly TRBD1 or TRBD2 (5 bases each). The CDR3 consists of 16 residues. Germline CDR1 and CDR2: SGHTA and FQGNSA. Trimming removed 2 bases at V and 5 bases at J, with 16 bases between. CDR3 protein: CASSLRRRDHHNEQFF. The CDR3 DNA sequence: TGTGCCAGCAGCTTAAGACGTCGGGACCACCACAATGAGCAGTTCTTC.

This chain links TRBV4-3 with TRBJ2-3; 7 bases line up with TRBD2. The junction had 10 bases not matched to a gene; V was cut back by 0 bases and J by 10 bases. Germline CDR1 is LGHNA and CDR2 is YSLEER. CDR3 length: 15 residues. CDR3 DNA: TGCGCCAGCAGCCAAGATCGGGCGGGAGAGGAGGCGCAGTATTTT. Its protein product is CASSQDRAGEEAQYF.

The chain links TRBV4-3 to TRBJ2-5; 8 bases line up with TRBD1. V dropped 4 bases and J dropped 1; count of bases not matched to a gene: 5. The CDR3 is made up of 15 amino acids. Germline loops: CDR1 LGHNA, CDR2 YSLEER. CDR3 in amino acids: CASSRTGGTQETQYF. The CDR3 region has the DNA TGCGCCAGCAGCCGAACAGGGGGTACCCAAGAGACCCAGTACTTC.

This clonotype showed up just a few times. The chain joins TRBV7-8 to TRBJ1-4; TRBD1 agrees at 7 bases. With V trimmed by 6 bases and J by 4 bases, 8 bases remained unmatched. CDR1 and CDR2 (germline): SGHVS, FQNEAQ. The CDR3 sequence is 15 residues long. Here the CDR3 reads CASRGQPANNEKLFF. The CDR3 DNA is TGTGCCAGCAGGGGACAGCCGGCCAATAATGAAAAACTGTTTTTT.

This clonotype showed up many times. This chain links TRBV11-2 with TRBJ2-1, with D unresolved. Trimming took 5 bases from V and 0 from J, leaving 11 bases between them. This CDR3 is 15 amino acids long. Germline lookup yields CDR1 SGHAT and CDR2 FQNNGV. The CDR3 nucleotides are TGTGCCAGCAGCCTTGACGCCAGCTCCTACAATGAGCAGTTCTTC. Its protein product is CASSLDASSYNEQFF.

This clonotype was counted at least ten times. The V gene is TRBV25-1, the J gene TRBJ2-5; D assignment may be TRBD1 or TRBD2 (5 bases each). Germline CDR1 and CDR2: MGHDK and SYGVNS. This CDR3 is 14 amino acids long. Trimming cost V 6 bases and J 5 bases, with 16 bases left between them. The CDR3 DNA reads as TGTGCCAGCAGCCCCGGGACCGGCTGGGAGACCCAGTACTTC. Translation gives CASSPGTGWETQYF.

A few counts support this clonotype. The chain is built from TRBV7-2 and TRBJ2-3; D uncertain. Germline loops: CDR1 SGHTA, CDR2 FQGNSA. This CDR3 region has 13 residues. V shed 1 base and J shed 7 bases, with 9 bases lying between them. The CDR3 spells CASSLEGPYTQYF. In DNA form, the CDR3 reads TGTGCCAGCAGCTTAGAAGGTCCGTATACGCAGTATTTT.

In this sample, this clonotype turned up a few times. The rearrangement uses TRBV6-5 and TRBJ2-7, with D possibly matching TRBD1 (7 bases). The CDR3 runs to 12 residues. The germline V gene encodes CDR1 MNHEY and CDR2 SVGAGI. Trimming removed 7 bases at V and 7 bases at J, with 14 bases between. CDR3 in amino acids: CASTGGGGEQYF. The CDR3 DNA follows: TGTGCCAGCACAGGGGGAGGCGGGGAGCAGTACTTC.

The V gene is TRBV19, the J gene TRBJ1-5; D gene uncertain. V lost 6 bases, J lost 3 bases, and 12 bases lay in between. Germline V gives CDR1 LNHDA, CDR2 SQIVND (reference sequence). This CDR3 spans 14 amino acids. The DNA of the CDR3 is TGTGCCAGTAGGCCCCACAGCACCAATCAGCCCCAGCATTTT. This translates into CASRPHSTNQPQHF.

Written as DNA, the CDR3 is TGCGCCAGCAGCCAGTGGACAGGGGGCCTTGACTATGGCTACACCTTC. Its protein is CASSQWTGGLDYGYTF. The chain couples TRBV4-1 to TRBJ1-2; 11 nucleotides agree with TRBD1. From germline, CDR1 is MGHRA and CDR2 YSYEKL. The CDR3 runs to 16 residues. Trimming took 3 bases from V and 3 from J; bases not matched to a gene: 6.

This clonotype was seen only a few times. V gene TRBV4-2 combines with J gene TRBJ2-4; perhaps TRBD1 as D (6 bases). The CDR3 has 14 residues. Germline-derived CDR1 and CDR2 are LGHNA and YNFKEQ. The ends were cut back, 0 bases at V and 7 bases at J, with 10 bases in the middle. The CDR3 here is CASSQEQGANIQYF. The CDR3 DNA follows: TGTGCCAGCAGCCAAGAACAGGGAGCGAACATTCAGTACTTC.

The J gene is TRBJ2-2, the V gene TRBV10-3, with TRBD2 matching over 9 bases. V dropped 6 bases and J dropped 3; count of bases not matched to a gene: 5. In germline, CDR1 is ENHRY, CDR2 SYGVKD. The CDR3 is 15 amino acids. The CDR3 sequence is CAISSSGVDTGELFF. The CDR3, as DNA: TGTGCCATCAGCTCTAGCGGGGTAGACACCGGGGAGCTGTTTTTT.

The chain has TRBV5-1 and TRBJ2-1; D gene unclear. CDR3 length: 13 amino acids. Trimming stripped 8 bases from V and 1 base from J, with 10 bases between. Germline loops: CDR1 SGHRS, CDR2 YFSETQ. CDR3 sequence reads: CASMVASYNEQFF. Here the CDR3 DNA reads TGCGCCAGTATGGTGGCATCCTACAATGAGCAGTTCTTC.

This clonotype was detected many times. CDR3 nucleotide sequence: TGTGCCAGCAGACTCCCGGGGGGGAACGAGCAGTACTTC. It yields the protein CASRLPGGNEQYF. This chain connects TRBV11-2 to TRBJ2-7; 8 bases are shared with TRBD2. The CDR3 has 13 residues. After removal of 6 bases from V and 5 bases from J, the junction contained 6 bases not matched to a gene. Germline V gene sequence: CDR1 SGHAT, CDR2 FQNNGV.

This clonotype was seen a few times. The chain carries TRBV12-3 or TRBV12-4 and TRBJ2-1; 7 bases are shared with TRBD1. Trimming took 1 base from V and 4 from J; bases not matched to a gene: 7. The length of the CDR3 is 16 residues. The CDR3 protein is CASSLVGGVGYNEQFF. CDR3 DNA: TGTGCCAGCAGTTTAGTAGGGGGCGTCGGGTACAATGAGCAGTTCTTC.